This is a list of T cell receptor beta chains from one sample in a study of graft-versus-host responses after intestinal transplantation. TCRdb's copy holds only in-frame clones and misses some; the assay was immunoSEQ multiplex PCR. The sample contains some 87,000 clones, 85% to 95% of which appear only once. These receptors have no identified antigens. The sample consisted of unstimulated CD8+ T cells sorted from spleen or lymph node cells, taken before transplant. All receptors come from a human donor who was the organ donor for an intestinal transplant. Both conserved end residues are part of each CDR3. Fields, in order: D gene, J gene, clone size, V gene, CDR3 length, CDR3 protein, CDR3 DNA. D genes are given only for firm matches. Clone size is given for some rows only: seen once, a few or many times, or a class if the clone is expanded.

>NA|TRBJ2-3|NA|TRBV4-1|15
CASSQGGGVTDTQYF
TGCGCCAGCAGCCAAGGAGGAGGAGTCACAGATACGCAGTATTTT
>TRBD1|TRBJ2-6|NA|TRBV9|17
CASSVNKQGAGANVLTF
TGTGCCAGCAGCGTTAACAAACAGGGGGCTGGGGCCAACGTCCTGACTTTC
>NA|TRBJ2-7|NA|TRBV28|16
CASSLSRRRVVVEQYF
TGTGCCAGCAGTTTAAGCCGTCGGAGGGTTGTAGTCGAGCAGTACTTC
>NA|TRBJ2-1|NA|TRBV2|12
CASGLGLPEQFF
TGTGCCAGCGGACTGGGTTTGCCAGAGCAGTTCTTC
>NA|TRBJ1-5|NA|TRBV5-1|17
CASSPEPGHYSNQPQHF
TGCGCCAGCAGCCCAGAACCCGGACATTATAGCAATCAGCCCCAGCATTTT
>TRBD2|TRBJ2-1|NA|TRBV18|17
CASSPTSGTVSYNEQFF
TGTGCCAGCTCACCGACTAGCGGGACCGTCTCCTACAATGAGCAGTTCTTC
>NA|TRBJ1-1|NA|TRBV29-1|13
CSVGGRGNTEAFF
TGCAGCGTTGGGGGTCGGGGAAACACTGAAGCTTTCTTT
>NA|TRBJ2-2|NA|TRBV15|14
CATIGGSNTGELFF
TGTGCCACCATAGGGGGATCGAACACCGGGGAGCTGTTTTTT
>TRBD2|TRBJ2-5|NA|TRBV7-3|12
CASSFLAGPKHF
TGTGCCAGCAGCTTTCTAGCGGGGCCCAAGCACTTC
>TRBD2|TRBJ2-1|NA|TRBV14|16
CASSLRLAGGYNEQFF
TGTGCCAGCAGCCTACGATTAGCGGGGGGATACAATGAGCAGTTCTTC
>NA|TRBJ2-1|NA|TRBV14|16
CASSQAKGVSDNEQFF
TGTGCCAGCAGCCAAGCCAAAGGGGTTTCGGACAATGAGCAGTTCTTC
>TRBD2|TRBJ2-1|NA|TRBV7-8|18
CASSPHAGLAGEGDEQFF
TGTGCCAGCAGCCCCCATGCGGGACTAGCGGGAGAGGGGGATGAGCAGTTCTTC
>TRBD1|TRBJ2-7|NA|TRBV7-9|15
CASSDLGGRSYEQYF
TGTGCCAGCAGTGATCTAGGGGGCCGATCCTACGAGCAGTACTTC
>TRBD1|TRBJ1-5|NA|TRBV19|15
CASSINRGDNQPQHF
TGTGCCAGTAGTATAAACAGGGGTGACAATCAGCCCCAGCATTTT
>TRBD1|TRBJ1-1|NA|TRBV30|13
CAWRRQGNTEAFF
TGTGCCTGGAGACGACAGGGTAACACTGAAGCTTTCTTT
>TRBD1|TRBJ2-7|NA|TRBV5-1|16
CASSFLDRDPWYEQYF
TGCGCCAGCAGCTTCCTGGACAGGGACCCTTGGTACGAGCAGTACTTC
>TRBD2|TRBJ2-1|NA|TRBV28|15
CASSLGLAGYNEQFF
TGTGCCAGCAGTTTGGGACTAGCGGGTTACAATGAGCAGTTCTTC
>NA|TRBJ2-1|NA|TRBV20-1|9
CSARTGQFF
TGCAGTGCTAGGACAGGACAGTTCTTC
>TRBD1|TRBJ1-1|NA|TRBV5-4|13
CAINWTGRAEAFF
TGTGCCATTAACTGGACAGGGAGGGCTGAAGCTTTCTTT
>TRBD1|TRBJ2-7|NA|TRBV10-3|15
CAISEGSGGLYEQYF
TGTGCCATCAGTGAGGGGTCAGGGGGCCTGTACGAGCAGTACTTC
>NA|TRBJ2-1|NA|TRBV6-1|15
CASSHRDSGSDEQFF
TGTGCCAGCAGCCACCGGGACTCGGGTTCGGATGAGCAGTTCTTC
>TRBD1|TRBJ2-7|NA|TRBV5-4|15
CASSLRGTGHYEQYF
TGTGCCAGCAGCCTGCGAGGGACAGGACACTACGAGCAGTACTTC
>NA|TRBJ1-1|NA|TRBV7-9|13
CASTVGQYAEAFF
TGTGCCAGCACCGTCGGACAGTACGCTGAAGCTTTCTTT
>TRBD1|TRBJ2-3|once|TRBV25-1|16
CASSAPGQGSTDTQYF
TGTGCCAGCAGTGCCCCGGGACAGGGGAGCACAGATACGCAGTATTTT
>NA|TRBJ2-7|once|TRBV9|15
CASSVGLGLTYEQYF
TGTGCCAGCAGCGTAGGCCTTGGCCTCACCTACGAGCAGTACTTC
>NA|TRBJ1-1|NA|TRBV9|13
CASSVVQNTEAFF
TGTGCCAGCAGCGTAGTTCAGAACACTGAAGCTTTCTTT
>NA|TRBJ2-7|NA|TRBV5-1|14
CASSLEAGIYEQYF
TGCGCCAGCAGCTTGGAGGCGGGGATCTACGAGCAGTACTTC
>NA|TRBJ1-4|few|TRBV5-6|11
CASSLAEKLFF
TGTGCCAGCAGCTTGGCGGAAAAACTGTTTTTT
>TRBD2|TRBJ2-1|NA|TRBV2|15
CASSPPSGFYNEQFF
TGTGCCAGCAGCCCCCCTAGCGGGTTCTACAATGAGCAGTTCTTC
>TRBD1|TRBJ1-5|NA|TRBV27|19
CASSLFGQGGPGGNQPQHF
TGTGCCAGCAGTTTATTCGGACAGGGAGGGCCAGGGGGCAATCAGCCCCAGCATTTT
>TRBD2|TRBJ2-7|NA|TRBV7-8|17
CASSLGPSGGLVYEQYF
TGTGCCAGCAGCTTAGGACCTAGCGGGGGGCTAGTTTACGAGCAGTACTTC
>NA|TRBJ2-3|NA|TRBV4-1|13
CASSQDGADTQYF
TGCGCCAGCAGCCAGGACGGGGCAGATACGCAGTATTTT
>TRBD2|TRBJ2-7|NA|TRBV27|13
CATKLAGGYEQYF
TGTGCCACCAAACTAGCGGGAGGGTACGAGCAGTACTTC
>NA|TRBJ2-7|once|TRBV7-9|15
CASSLLKQFSYEQYF
TGTGCCAGCAGCTTATTAAAACAGTTCTCCTACGAGCAGTACTTC
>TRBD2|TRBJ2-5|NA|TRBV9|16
CASSVEAGAPGETQYF
TGTGCCAGCAGCGTAGAGGCGGGAGCCCCGGGGGAGACCCAGTACTTC
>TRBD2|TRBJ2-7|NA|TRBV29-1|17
CSVRGTSGSWGSYEQYF
TGCAGCGTCCGAGGGACTAGCGGAAGCTGGGGATCCTACGAGCAGTACTTC
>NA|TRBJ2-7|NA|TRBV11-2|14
CASSSPPGDYEQYF
TGTGCCAGCAGCTCCCCGCCCGGGGATTACGAGCAGTACTTC
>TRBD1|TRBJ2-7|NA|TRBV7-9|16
CASSLVVGGAAYEQYF
TGTGCCAGCAGCTTAGTGGTAGGGGGCGCGGCCTACGAGCAGTACTTC
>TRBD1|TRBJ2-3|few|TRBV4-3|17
CASSQNGQGRMGDTQYF
TGCGCCAGCAGCCAGAATGGACAGGGAAGGATGGGAGATACGCAGTATTTT
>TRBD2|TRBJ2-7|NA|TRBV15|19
CATSGLLAENVGSSYEQYF
TGTGCCACCAGCGGATTACTAGCGGAAAATGTTGGGAGCTCCTACGAGCAGTACTTC
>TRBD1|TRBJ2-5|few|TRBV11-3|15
CASSSRTGGSGPQYF
TGTGCCAGCAGCTCCAGGACAGGGGGCTCCGGCCCCCAGTACTTC
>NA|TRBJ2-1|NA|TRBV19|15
CASSIGGSEYNEQFF
TGTGCCAGTAGTATAGGCGGGTCGGAGTACAATGAGCAGTTCTTC
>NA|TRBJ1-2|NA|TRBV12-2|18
CASRPNIKNRAANYGYTF
TGTGCAAGTCGCCCAAATATAAAAAACAGGGCCGCTAACTATGGCTACACCTTC
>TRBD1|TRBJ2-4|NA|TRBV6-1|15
CASSDVGTGGDIQYF
TGTGCCAGCAGTGACGTTGGGACAGGGGGGGACATTCAGTACTTC
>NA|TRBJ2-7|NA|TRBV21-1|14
CASSKTSAAYEQYF
TGTGCCAGCAGCAAGACTAGCGCCGCCTACGAGCAGTACTTC
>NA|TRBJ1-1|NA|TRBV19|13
CASSIMGLAEAFF
TGTGCCAGTAGTATCATGGGGCTCGCTGAAGCTTTCTTT
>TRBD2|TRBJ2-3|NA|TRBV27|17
CASSARGLAGPTDTQYF
TGTGCCAGCAGTGCACGGGGACTAGCGGGCCCCACAGATACGCAGTATTTT
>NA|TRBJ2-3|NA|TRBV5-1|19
CASSWAGRLIPPNPDTQYF
TGCGCCAGCAGCTGGGCGGGACGGCTAATCCCCCCTAACCCAGATACGCAGTATTTT
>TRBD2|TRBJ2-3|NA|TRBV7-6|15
CASSFGTSGADTQYF
TGTGCCAGCAGCTTCGGTACTAGCGGGGCAGATACGCAGTATTTT
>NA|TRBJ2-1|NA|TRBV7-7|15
CASSLDGSMNNEQFF
TGTGCTAGCAGCTTAGACGGGAGCATGAACAATGAGCAGTTCTTC
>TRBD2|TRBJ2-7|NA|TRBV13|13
CASSFGGAYEQYF
TGTGCCAGCAGCTTTGGGGGGGCCTACGAGCAGTACTTC
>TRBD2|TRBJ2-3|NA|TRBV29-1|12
CSVGLATDTQYF
TGCAGCGTGGGACTAGCAACAGATACGCAGTATTTT
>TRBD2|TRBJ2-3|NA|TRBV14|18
CASSQEARGDGWADTQYF
TGTGCCAGCAGCCAAGAGGCGCGGGGGGATGGGTGGGCAGATACGCAGTATTTT
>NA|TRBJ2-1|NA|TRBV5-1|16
CASSPQGRVKANEQFF
TGCGCCAGCAGCCCCCAGGGGAGGGTAAAGGCCAATGAGCAGTTCTTC
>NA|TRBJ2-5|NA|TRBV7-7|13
CASSSPVEETQYF
TGTGCTAGCAGCTCTCCGGTCGAAGAGACCCAGTACTTC
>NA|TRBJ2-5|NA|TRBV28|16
CASPPDVARLGETQYF
TGTGCCAGTCCCCCGGATGTGGCGAGACTTGGGGAGACCCAGTACTTC
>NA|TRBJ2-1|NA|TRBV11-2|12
CASASTGNEQFF
TGTGCCAGCGCCTCTACAGGGAATGAGCAGTTCTTC
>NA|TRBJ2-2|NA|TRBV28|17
CASSFGGWPSNTGELFF
TGTGCCAGCAGTTTCGGCGGGTGGCCTTCGAACACCGGGGAGCTGTTTTTT